This TCR beta chain is from a study of cytomegalovirus exposure and HLA in healthy donors. Study-wide results and caveats: Earlier analysis found most TCR beta V segments productive about 90% or about 30% of the time. Some TCR beta chains (around 180 of them) were listed as cytomegalovirus-associated. A later analysis found TCR association rates differed by HLA locus, highest for DRB1 and lowest for HLA-C.

PCR amplification relied on 60 Vbeta primers (plus 13 Jbeta primers). Source study methods: Approximately 11 million of 80 million to 85 million unique TCR beta chains were shared, per a later count. Produced via immunoSEQ multiplex PCR; TCRdb's table is partial and in-frame only. V and J calls and clone size are as listed in that table; D and trimming were resolved from the DNA. The data hold 130,000 or so clones, with over 8% observed a single time. Details on this clone: Its antigen is as yet unknown.

V was pared by 1 base and J by 9 bases, with 10 bases between. The CDR3 is 13 residues long. The germline gives CDR1 SGHTA, CDR2 FQGNSA. The TCR comes from a man aged 35 to 55 in good health and CMV-seronegative. The V and J genes are TRBV7-2 and TRBJ1-5, with D perhaps TRBD1 (5 bases). The sample taken for sequencing was PBMCs. This chain's CDR3 is CASSLDGRGPQHF. CDR3 DNA: TGTGCCAGCAGCTTAGACGGGAGGGGGCCCCAGCATTTT.